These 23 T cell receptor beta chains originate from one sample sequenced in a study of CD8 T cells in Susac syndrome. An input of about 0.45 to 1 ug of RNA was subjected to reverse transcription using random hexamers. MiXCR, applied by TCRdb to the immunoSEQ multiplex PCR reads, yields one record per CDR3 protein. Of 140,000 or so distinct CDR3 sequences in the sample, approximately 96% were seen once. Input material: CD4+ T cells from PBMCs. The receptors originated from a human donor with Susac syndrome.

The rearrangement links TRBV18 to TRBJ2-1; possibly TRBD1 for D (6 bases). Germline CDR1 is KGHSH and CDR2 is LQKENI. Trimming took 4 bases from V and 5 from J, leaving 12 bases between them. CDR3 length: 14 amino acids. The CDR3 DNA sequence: TGTGCCAGCTCACAGGCAGGGACAAACAATGAGCAGTTCTTC. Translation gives CASSQAGTNNEQFF.

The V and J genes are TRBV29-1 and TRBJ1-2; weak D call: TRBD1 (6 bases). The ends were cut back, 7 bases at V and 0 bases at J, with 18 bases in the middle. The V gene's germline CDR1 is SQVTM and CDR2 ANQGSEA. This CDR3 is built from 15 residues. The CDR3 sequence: CSARPIEGANYGYTF. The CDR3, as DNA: TGCAGCGCCCGACCTATAGAGGGGGCTAACTATGGCTACACCTTC.

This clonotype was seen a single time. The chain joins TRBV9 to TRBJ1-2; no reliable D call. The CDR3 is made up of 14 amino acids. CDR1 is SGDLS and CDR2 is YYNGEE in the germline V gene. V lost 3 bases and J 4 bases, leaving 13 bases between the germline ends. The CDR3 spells CASSGTIRTYGYTF. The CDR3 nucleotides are TGTGCCAGCAGCGGCACAATCAGGACCTATGGCTACACCTTC. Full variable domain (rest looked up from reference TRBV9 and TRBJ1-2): DSGVTQTPKHLITATGQRVTLRCSPRSGDLSVYWYQQSLDQGLQFLIQYYNGEERAKGNILERFSAQQFPDLHSELNLSSLELGDSALYFCASSGTIRTYGYTFGSGTRLTVV.

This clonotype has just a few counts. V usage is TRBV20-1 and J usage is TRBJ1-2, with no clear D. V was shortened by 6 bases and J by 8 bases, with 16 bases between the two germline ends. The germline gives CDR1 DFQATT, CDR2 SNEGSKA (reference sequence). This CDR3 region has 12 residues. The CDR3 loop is CSAPAPAGGYTF. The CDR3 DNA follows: TGCAGTGCCCCCGCCCCGGCGGGAGGCTACACCTTC.

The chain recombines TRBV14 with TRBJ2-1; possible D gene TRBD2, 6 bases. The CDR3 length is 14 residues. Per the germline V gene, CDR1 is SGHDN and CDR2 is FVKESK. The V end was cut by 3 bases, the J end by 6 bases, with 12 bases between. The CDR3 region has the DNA TGTGCCAGCAGCCACGGAGGGGCGCCCAATGAGCAGTTCTTC. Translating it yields CASSHGGAPNEQFF. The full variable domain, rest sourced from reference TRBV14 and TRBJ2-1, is EAGVTQFPSHSVIEKGQTVTLRCDPISGHDNLYWYRRVMGKEIKFLLHFVKESKQDESGMPNNRFLAERTGGTYSTLKVQPAELEDSGVYFCASSHGGAPNEQFFGPGTRLTVL.

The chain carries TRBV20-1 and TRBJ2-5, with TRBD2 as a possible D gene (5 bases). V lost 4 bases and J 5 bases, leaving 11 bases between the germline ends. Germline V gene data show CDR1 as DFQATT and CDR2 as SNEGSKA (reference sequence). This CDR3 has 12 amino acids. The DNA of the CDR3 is TGCAGTGCTATCCGGGATGAGGAGACCCAGTACTTC. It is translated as CSAIRDEETQYF.

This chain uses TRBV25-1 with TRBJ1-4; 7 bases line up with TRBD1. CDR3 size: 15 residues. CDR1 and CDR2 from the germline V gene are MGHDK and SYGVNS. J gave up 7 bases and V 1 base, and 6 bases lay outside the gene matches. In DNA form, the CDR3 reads TGTGCCAGCAGTGAATCCGGACAGGCTGGTGAAAAACTGTTTTTT. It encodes CASSESGQAGEKLFF.

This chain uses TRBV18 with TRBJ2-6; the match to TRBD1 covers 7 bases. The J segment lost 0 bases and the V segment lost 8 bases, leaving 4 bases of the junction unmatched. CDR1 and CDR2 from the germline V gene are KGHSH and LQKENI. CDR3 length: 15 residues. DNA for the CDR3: TGTGCCAGCAAAACAGGGGACTCTGGGGCCAACGTCCTGACTTTC. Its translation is CASKTGDSGANVLTF.

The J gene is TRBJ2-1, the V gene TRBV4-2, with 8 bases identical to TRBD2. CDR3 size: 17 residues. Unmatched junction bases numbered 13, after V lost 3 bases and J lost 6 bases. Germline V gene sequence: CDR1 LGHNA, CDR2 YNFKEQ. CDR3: CASSQWLEASGLNEQFF. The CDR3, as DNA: TGTGCCAGCAGCCAGTGGTTAGAGGCTAGCGGGCTCAATGAGCAGTTCTTC.

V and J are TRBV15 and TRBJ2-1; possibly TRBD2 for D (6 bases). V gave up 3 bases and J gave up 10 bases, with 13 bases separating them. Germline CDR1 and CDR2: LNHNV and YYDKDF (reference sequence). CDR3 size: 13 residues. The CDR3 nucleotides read TGTGCCACCAGCAGTGACGGGAGTCGGGAGCAGTTCTTC. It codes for CATSSDGSREQFF.

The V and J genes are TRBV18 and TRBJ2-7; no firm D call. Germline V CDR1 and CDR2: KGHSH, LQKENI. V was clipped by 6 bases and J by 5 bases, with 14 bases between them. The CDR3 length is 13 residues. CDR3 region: CASSVLGKDEQYF. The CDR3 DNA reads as TGTGCCAGCTCTGTTTTGGGAAAGGACGAGCAGTACTTC.

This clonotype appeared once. The CDR3 nucleotides are TGCGCCAGCAGCTTTCTCACCGGGACACAACAAGAGACCCAGTACTTC. Residues: CASSFLTGTQQETQYF. The chain has TRBV5-1 and TRBJ2-5; D perhaps matches TRBD1 (6 bases). This CDR3 comprises 16 residues. The germline V and J ends were trimmed by 2 bases and 2 bases, with 16 bases remaining between them. Per germline, CDR1 SGHRS and CDR2 YFSETQ.

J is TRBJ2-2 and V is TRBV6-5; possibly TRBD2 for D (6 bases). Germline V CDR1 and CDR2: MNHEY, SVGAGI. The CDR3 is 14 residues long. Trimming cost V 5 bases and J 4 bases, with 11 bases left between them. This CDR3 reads CASSRDSFTGELFF. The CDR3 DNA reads TGTGCCAGCAGTCGGGACTCCTTCACCGGGGAGCTGTTTTTT.

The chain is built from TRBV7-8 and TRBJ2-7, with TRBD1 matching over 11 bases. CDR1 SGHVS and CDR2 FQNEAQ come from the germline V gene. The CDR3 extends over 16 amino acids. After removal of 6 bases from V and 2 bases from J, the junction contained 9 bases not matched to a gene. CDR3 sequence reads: CASRRLPGQGAYEQYF. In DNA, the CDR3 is TGTGCCAGCAGAAGGCTTCCGGGACAGGGGGCCTACGAGCAGTACTTC.

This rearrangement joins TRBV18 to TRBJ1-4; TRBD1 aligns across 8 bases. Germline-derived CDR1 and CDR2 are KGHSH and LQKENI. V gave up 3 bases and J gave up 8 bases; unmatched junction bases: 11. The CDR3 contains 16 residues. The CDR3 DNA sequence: TGTGCCAGCTCACCTCAGACCGGGACAGGAAAAGAAAAACTGTTTTTT. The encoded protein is CASSPQTGTGKEKLFF.

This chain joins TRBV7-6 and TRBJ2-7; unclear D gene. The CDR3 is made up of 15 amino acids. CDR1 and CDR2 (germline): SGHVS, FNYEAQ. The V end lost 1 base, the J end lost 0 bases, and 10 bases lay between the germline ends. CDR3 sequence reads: CASSLEASNSYEQYF. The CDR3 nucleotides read TGTGCCAGCAGCTTAGAAGCCTCGAACTCCTACGAGCAGTACTTC.

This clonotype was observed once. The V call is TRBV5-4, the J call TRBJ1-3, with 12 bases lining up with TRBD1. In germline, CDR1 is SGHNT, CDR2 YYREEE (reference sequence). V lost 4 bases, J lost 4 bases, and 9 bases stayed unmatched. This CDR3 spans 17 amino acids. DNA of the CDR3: TGTGCCAGCAGCCCGACGGGACAGGGGGCGTTGGGAAACACCATATATTTT. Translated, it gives CASSPTGQGALGNTIYF.

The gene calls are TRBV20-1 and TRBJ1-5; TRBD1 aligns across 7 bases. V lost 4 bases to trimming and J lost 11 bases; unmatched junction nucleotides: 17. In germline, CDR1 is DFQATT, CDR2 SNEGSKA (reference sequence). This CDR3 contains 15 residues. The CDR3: CSATPLTGKKMSQHF. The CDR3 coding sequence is TGCAGTGCTACCCCCTTGACAGGGAAGAAAATGTCCCAGCATTTT.

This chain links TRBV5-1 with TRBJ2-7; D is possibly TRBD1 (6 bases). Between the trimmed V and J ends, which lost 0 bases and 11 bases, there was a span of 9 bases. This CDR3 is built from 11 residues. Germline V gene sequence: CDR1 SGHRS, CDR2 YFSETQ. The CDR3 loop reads CASSLGQEKYF. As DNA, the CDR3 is TGCGCCAGCAGCTTGGGACAGGAAAAGTACTTC. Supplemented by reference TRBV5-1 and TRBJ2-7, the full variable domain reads KAGVTQTPRYLIKTRGQQVTLSCSPISGHRSVSWYQQTPGQGLQFLFEYFSETQRNKGNFPGRFSGRQFSNSRSEMNVSTLELGDSALYLCASSLGQEKYFGPGTRLTVT.

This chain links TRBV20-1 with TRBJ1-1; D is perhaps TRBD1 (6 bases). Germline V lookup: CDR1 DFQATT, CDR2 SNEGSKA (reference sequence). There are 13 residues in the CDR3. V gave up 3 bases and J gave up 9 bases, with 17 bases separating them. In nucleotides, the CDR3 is TGCAGTGCTAGTCGGACAGTAAGGGAGCAAGCTTTCTTT. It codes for CSASRTVREQAFF.

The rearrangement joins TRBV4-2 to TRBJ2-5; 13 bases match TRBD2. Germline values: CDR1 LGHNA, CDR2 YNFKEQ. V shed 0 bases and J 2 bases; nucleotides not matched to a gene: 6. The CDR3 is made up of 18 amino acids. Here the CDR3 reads CASSQDLLAGGWQETQYF. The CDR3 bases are TGTGCCAGCAGCCAAGATCTACTAGCGGGAGGGTGGCAAGAGACCCAGTACTTC.

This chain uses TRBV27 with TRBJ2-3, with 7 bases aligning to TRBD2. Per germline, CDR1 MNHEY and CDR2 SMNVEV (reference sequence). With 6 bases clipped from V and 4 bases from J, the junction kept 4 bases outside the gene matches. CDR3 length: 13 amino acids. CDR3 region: CASRRLAADTQYF. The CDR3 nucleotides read TGTGCCAGCAGGAGACTAGCAGCAGATACGCAGTATTTT.

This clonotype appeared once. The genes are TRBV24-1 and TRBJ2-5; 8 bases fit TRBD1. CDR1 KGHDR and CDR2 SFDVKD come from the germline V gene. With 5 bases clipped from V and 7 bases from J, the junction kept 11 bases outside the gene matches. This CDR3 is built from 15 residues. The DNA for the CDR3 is TGTGCCACCAGTGCCGCCGGGACAGGTGCCGGGACCCAGTACTTC. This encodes CATSAAGTGAGTQYF.